The T cell receptor beta chain described here comes from a study of blood T cell repertoires in COVID-19. Looking at the study overall: Sample material is recorded as cDNA or gDNA derived from T cells, B-cell-depleted T cells, or PBMCs.

Assay used: immunoSEQ multiplex PCR; TCRdb lists only in-frame clones, some missing. The sample consists of 150,000 to 200,000 clones, approximately 90% of them appearing once. The CDR3 runs 14 residues. Deletions cut 4 bases from V and 4 bases from J, with 14 bases between. Germline lookup yields CDR1 SGDLS and CDR2 YYNGEE. The source is a woman aged 80 or over in a cohort sampled during active or convalescent COVID-19. The V and J genes are TRBV9 and TRBJ1-1; a possible D gene is TRBD1 (5 bases). Material: peripheral blood. This chain's CDR3 is CASSPQGPGTEAFF. The CDR3 bases are TGTGCCAGCAGCCCCCAGGGTCCCGGCACTGAAGCTTTCTTT.